The 27 T cell receptor beta chains reported below all come from one sample, sequenced in a study of T-cell memory formation after mild COVID-19 (dated by TCRdb to the early 2020s). Receptor libraries were prepared by 5' RACE. Sequencer: Illumina NovaSeq 6000. The public sequencing data were trimmed at Q25 with fastp and processed into clonotypes with MiXCR by TCRdb, which kept only in-frame beta chains. Each CDR3 protein appears once, grouped with its most common genes and DNA. The sample data list about 57,000 distinct CDR3 sequences, and 9% to 15% of these were observed just once. Clones ranked in the top ten supply more than 20% of the sample. Sequencing was carried out using PBMCs or a T cell subset sorted from them (not recorded which). Receptors were obtained from a man between 18 and 35 years old who had mild COVID-19 (a few samples of this study predate the infection). The sample titles of this study are shuffled in the database, so cell type and time point are left out; the donor was told from shared clones.

By share, this clonotype counts as medium-sized (0.01 to 0.1%). The V and J genes are TRBV7-9 and TRBJ2-2; D is ambiguous. With 11 bases removed from V and 3 bases from J, the gap between germline ends came to 7 bases. Germline V gene lookup returns CDR1 SEHNR and CDR2 FQNEAQ (reference sequence). The CDR3 extends over 11 amino acids. Here the CDR3 DNA reads TGTGCCCTTCGGGACACCGGGGAGCTGTTTTTT. It encodes CALRDTGELFF. The variable domain in full, with the rest retrieved from reference TRBV7-9 and TRBJ2-2, is DTGVSQNPRHKITKRGQNVTFRCDPISEHNRLYWYRQTLGQGPEFLTYFQNEAQLEKSRLLSDRFSAERPKGSFSTLEIQRTEQGDSAMYLCALRDTGELFFGEGSRLTVL.

This clonotype is labeled as medium-sized. The chain employs TRBV5-1 and TRBJ2-5, with D possibly being TRBD1 (5 bases). Germline CDR1 is SGHRS and CDR2 is YFSETQ. With 0 bases removed from V and 7 bases from J, the gap between germline ends came to 10 bases. The CDR3 spans 13 residues. The CDR3: CASSLDLQGTQYF. The DNA for the CDR3 is TGCGCCAGCAGCTTGGACCTGCAGGGGACCCAGTACTTC.

This clonotype was seen a few times. This chain uses TRBV5-6 with TRBJ2-1, with D perhaps TRBD2 (6 bases). V was pared by 1 base and J by 5 bases, with 10 bases between. CDR1 is SGHDT and CDR2 is YYEEEE in the germline V gene. The CDR3 is 14 amino acids. CDR3 residues: CASSLHGGNNEQFF. As DNA, the CDR3 is TGTGCCAGCAGCTTGCATGGAGGGAACAATGAGCAGTTCTTC.

This clonotype was observed a handful of times. This chain links TRBV7-8 with TRBJ1-5; 7 nucleotides line up with TRBD1. Germline CDR1 is SGHVS and CDR2 is FQNEAQ. CDR3 length: 17 amino acids. V lost 5 bases to trimming and J lost 0 bases; unmatched junction nucleotides: 10. The DNA for the CDR3 is TGTGCCAGCAGCCCCTCTACAGGGGCCTATAGCAATCAGCCCCAGCATTTT. Amino acid sequence: CASSPSTGAYSNQPQHF.

This clonotype was seen ten or more times. The chain uses TRBV6-6 and TRBJ1-1; D is undetermined. V was cut by 3 bases and J by 10 bases, with 18 bases left in between. The CDR3 sequence is 14 residues long. The germline V gene has CDR1 MNHNY and CDR2 SVGAGI (reference sequence). The CDR3 DNA reads as TGTGCCAGCAGTTATCGTCGGCAGGCGGGTACAGCTTTCTTT. Its protein is CASSYRRQAGTAFF.

This clonotype was seen more than once but under ten times. CDR3 in DNA: TGCGCCAGCAGCTTGGCGGGTGGAGAAGATACGCAGTATTTT. Translating it yields CASSLAGGEDTQYF. This chain uses TRBV5-1 with TRBJ2-3; the D is unclear. The CDR3 runs 14 residues. Trimming removed 0 bases from V and 5 bases from J, with 10 bases in between. CDR1 is SGHRS and CDR2 is YFSETQ in the germline V gene.

This clonotype has at least ten counts. This sequence joins TRBV7-9 and TRBJ2-3; 7 positions match TRBD1. CDR1 is SEHNR and CDR2 is FQNEAQ in the germline V gene (reference sequence). The junction had 3 bases not matched to a gene; V was cut back by 5 bases and J by 4 bases. The CDR3 sequence is 13 residues long. The CDR3 here is CASSPRGPDTQYF. CDR3 in DNA: TGTGCCAGCAGCCCTAGGGGGCCAGATACGCAGTATTTT.

The sample holds a few counts of this clonotype. The chain has TRBV7-9 and TRBJ2-1; TRBD2 matches 9 bases. Unmatched junction bases numbered 5, after V lost 5 bases and J lost 9 bases. Germline lookup yields CDR1 SEHNR and CDR2 FQNEAQ (reference sequence). The CDR3 has 13 residues. The CDR3 reads CASSISGGSEQFF. The CDR3 nucleotides read TGTGCCAGCAGCATTAGCGGGGGTAGTGAGCAGTTCTTC.

V and J are TRBV4-2 and TRBJ1-2; 9 bases line up with TRBD1. Germline V lookup: CDR1 LGHNA, CDR2 YNFKEQ. The CDR3 runs to 15 residues. V was pared by 0 bases and J by 3 bases, with 2 bases of the junction left unmatched. The CDR3 DNA sequence: TGTGCCAGCAGCCAAGACCGGGACAGGGACTATGGCTACACCTTC. It yields the protein CASSQDRDRDYGYTF.

This rearrangement joins TRBV7-2 to TRBJ1-5, with D possibly matching TRBD1 (6 bases). V was pared by 2 bases and J by 4 bases, with 12 bases between. Germline CDR1 and CDR2: SGHTA and FQGNSA. The CDR3 consists of 15 residues. DNA of the CDR3: TGTGCCAGCAGCTTATCCTACGGACAGAATCAGCCCCAGCATTTT. This codes for CASSLSYGQNQPQHF.

This clonotype was seen a handful of times. The V and J genes are TRBV6-6 and TRBJ2-7, with 12 bases aligning to TRBD2. J lost 7 bases, V lost 2 bases, and 9 bases had no gene match. Germline values: CDR1 MNHNY, CDR2 SVGAGI (reference sequence). The CDR3 sequence is 16 residues long. CDR3 loop: CASSYPSLAGGPEQYF. CDR3 bases: TGTGCCAGCAGTTACCCATCGCTAGCGGGGGGGCCAGAGCAGTACTTC.

This clonotype was counted many times. Here the CDR3 reads CASSSAGANTGELFF. The DNA for the CDR3 is TGTGCCAGCAGTTCGGCAGGGGCGAACACCGGGGAGCTGTTTTTT. The chain combines TRBV6-2 or TRBV6-3 with TRBJ2-2; possibly TRBD1 for D (6 bases). Trimming shortened V by 4 bases and J by 0 bases, and 9 bases separated the two germline ends. Germline values: CDR1 MNHEY, CDR2 SVGEGT. This CDR3 spans 15 amino acids.

This clonotype was counted between two and nine times. The CDR3 reads CSARHSSGEAFF. CDR3 sequence (DNA): TGCAGTGCCAGACACTCCTCGGGGGAAGCTTTCTTT. This chain uses TRBV20-1 with TRBJ1-1, with no clear D. The CDR3 has 12 residues. Germline CDR1 reads DFQATT; CDR2 reads SNEGSKA (reference sequence). V was shortened by 6 bases and J by 8 bases, with 16 bases between the two germline ends.

J is TRBJ2-3 and V is TRBV6-5; D might be TRBD2 (6 bases). CDR3 length: 13 amino acids. V was shortened by 7 bases and J by 4 bases, with 12 bases between the two germline ends. The germline CDR1 and CDR2 sequences are MNHEY and SVGAGI. DNA of the CDR3: TGTGCCAGCACCGGGGGATGGGCAGATACGCAGTATTTT. Its translation: CASTGGWADTQYF.

CDR3 sequence (DNA): TGTGCCAGCAGTTTGACCGGACTGTATGGCTACACCTTC. It encodes CASSLTGLYGYTF. The chain uses TRBV27 and TRBJ1-2; D not resolved. Germline V CDR1 and CDR2: MNHEY, SMNVEV (reference sequence). Trimming removed 3 bases at V and 5 bases at J, with 10 bases between. The CDR3 spans 13 residues.

There are a few counts of this clonotype. The chain links TRBV5-1 to TRBJ2-7; 9 bases map to TRBD1. The germline CDR1 and CDR2 sequences are SGHRS and YFSETQ. There are 14 residues in the CDR3. The V segment lost 4 bases and the J segment 6 bases; nucleotides outside the gene matches: 8. The CDR3 bases are TGCGCCAGCAGCAGAGGGACAGGGCACTTCGAGCAGTACTTC. This codes for CASSRGTGHFEQYF.

This clonotype came up many times. The genes are TRBV5-1 and TRBJ2-5, with TRBD2 matching over 7 bases. CDR3 length: 14 amino acids. In germline, CDR1 is SGHRS, CDR2 YFSETQ. Trimming removed 6 bases from V and 2 bases from J; junction bases left unmatched: 7. The CDR3 reads CASNEGTTQETQYF. CDR3 nucleotides: TGCGCCAGCAACGAGGGGACTACTCAAGAGACCCAGTACTTC.

This chain links TRBV7-2 with TRBJ2-3; the D is unclear. The CDR3 sequence is 13 residues long. Trimming left V 3 bases short and J 4 bases short, with 8 bases between. Germline V gene data show CDR1 as SGHTA and CDR2 as FQGNSA. CDR3 loop: CASSFARSDTQYF. CDR3 nucleotide sequence: TGTGCCAGCAGCTTTGCGAGATCAGATACGCAGTATTTT. Supplemented by reference TRBV7-2 and TRBJ2-3, the full variable domain reads GAGVSQSPSNKVTEKGKDVELRCDPISGHTALYWYRQSLGQGLEFLIYFQGNSAPDKSGLPSDRFSAERTGGSVSTLTIQRTQQEDSAVYLCASSFARSDTQYFGPGTRLTVL.

This clonotype was observed a few times. This chain joins TRBV4-3 and TRBJ1-2; 7 bases match TRBD1. Germline lookup yields CDR1 LGHNA and CDR2 YSLEER. The V gene end was trimmed by 4 bases and the J gene end by 1 base; junction bases not matched to a gene: 12. The CDR3 consists of 17 residues. The CDR3 sequence: CASSPSTGQAGNYGYTF. The CDR3 coding sequence is TGCGCCAGCAGCCCCTCTACCGGACAGGCCGGTAACTATGGCTACACCTTC.

The rearrangement links TRBV7-6 to TRBJ1-4, with D possibly TRBD1 on 5 matching bases. This CDR3 is 12 amino acids long. V lost 5 bases and J 8 bases, leaving 9 bases between the germline ends. In germline, CDR1 is SGHVS, CDR2 FNYEAQ. The CDR3 protein is CASSRGGEKLFF. The CDR3 DNA reads TGTGCCAGCAGCAGGGGAGGAGAAAAACTGTTTTTT.

This chain joins TRBV30 and TRBJ2-3; unclear D gene. CDR1 is GTSNPN, CDR2 SVGIG, per germline (reference sequence). The CDR3 has 15 amino acids. Between the trimmed V and J ends, which lost 3 bases and 0 bases, there was a span of 13 bases. The CDR3: CAWSTSRASTDTQYF. The CDR3 nucleotides are TGTGCCTGGAGCACTTCCCGGGCTAGCACAGATACGCAGTATTTT.

The rearrangement links TRBV7-9 to TRBJ1-1; tentative D call: TRBD1 (6 bases). Per germline, CDR1 SEHNR and CDR2 FQNEAQ (reference sequence). The ends were cut back, 7 bases at V and 3 bases at J, with 21 bases in the middle. The CDR3 has 16 residues. CDR3 loop: CASTPVGNRVDTEAFF. The CDR3 bases are TGTGCCAGCACCCCAGTCGGAAACAGGGTTGACACTGAAGCTTTCTTT.

This clonotype was recorded a few times. This chain connects TRBV12-3 or TRBV12-4 to TRBJ2-1; 9 positions match TRBD1. The CDR3 runs to 16 residues. V lost 6 bases, J lost 2 bases, and 8 bases stayed unmatched. The chain's CDR3 is CASSQLGTGPYNEQFF. CDR3 DNA: TGTGCCAGCAGCCAACTCGGGACAGGGCCCTACAATGAGCAGTTCTTC.

This clonotype was seen only a few times. The genes are TRBV12-3 or TRBV12-4 and TRBJ1-5, with D maybe TRBD1 (5 bases). CDR3 length: 15 residues. The V end lost 6 bases, the J end lost 1 base, and 13 bases lay between the germline ends. CDR3 residues: CASSLEGQSNQPQHF. The CDR3, as DNA: TGTGCCAGCAGCCTCGAGGGGCAGAGCAATCAGCCCCAGCATTTT.

The chain couples TRBV10-3 to TRBJ2-2; a weak D match, TRBD2 (7 bases). V was trimmed by 10 bases and J by 6 bases, leaving 15 bases between them. The CDR3 has 13 residues. Germline V gene lookup returns CDR1 ENHRY and CDR2 SYGVKD. The CDR3 reads CASRGADAGELFF. CDR3 in DNA: TGTGCCAGTCGGGGGGCCGACGCCGGGGAGCTGTTTTTT.

This clonotype was seen repeatedly, ten times or more. The J gene is TRBJ2-1, the V gene TRBV6-2 or TRBV6-3; no reliable D call. This CDR3 is built from 17 residues. Germline CDR1 and CDR2: MNHEY and SVGEGT. The ends were cut back, 5 bases at V and 4 bases at J, with 21 bases in the middle. The CDR3 nucleotides are TGTGCCAGCAGTGTCGCGTCCGTGGCAGACCCATACAATGAGCAGTTCTTC. Translated: CASSVASVADPYNEQFF.

This chain uses TRBV7-8 with TRBJ1-1; D not resolved. Germline-derived CDR1 and CDR2 are SGHVS and FQNEAQ. This CDR3 is 14 amino acids long. Trimming took 0 bases from V and 4 from J, leaving 9 bases between them. The CDR3 bases are TGTGCCAGCAGCTTAGCGTGGGAGGCCACTGAAGCTTTCTTT. Protein sequence: CASSLAWEATEAFF.